The text below deals with one T cell receptor beta chain. Profiling relied on immunoSEQ multiplex PCR, and the TCRdb table lists in-frame clones only, not all of them. The sample holds 980,000 or so clones, over 60% seen once. These data come from a study of shared clonotypes between healthy human individuals. Across the study: Each donor's CD8 memory used one plate, CD8 naive two, each CD4 subset three.

The V gene's germline CDR1 is SNHLY and CDR2 FYNNEI. CDR3 length: 14 amino acids. Trimming cost V 6 bases and J 5 bases, with 17 bases left between them. Material for sequencing was memory CD4+ T cells sorted from blood. Documented subset: CD45RA-negative fraction. The rearrangement links TRBV2 to TRBJ2-7; tentatively, D is TRBD2 (5 bases). The receptor was derived from a man between 18 and 29 years old in good health. CDR3 loop: CASRAGEKGHEQYF. The CDR3 coding sequence is TGTGCCAGCAGAGCCGGGGAAAAAGGCCACGAGCAGTACTTC.